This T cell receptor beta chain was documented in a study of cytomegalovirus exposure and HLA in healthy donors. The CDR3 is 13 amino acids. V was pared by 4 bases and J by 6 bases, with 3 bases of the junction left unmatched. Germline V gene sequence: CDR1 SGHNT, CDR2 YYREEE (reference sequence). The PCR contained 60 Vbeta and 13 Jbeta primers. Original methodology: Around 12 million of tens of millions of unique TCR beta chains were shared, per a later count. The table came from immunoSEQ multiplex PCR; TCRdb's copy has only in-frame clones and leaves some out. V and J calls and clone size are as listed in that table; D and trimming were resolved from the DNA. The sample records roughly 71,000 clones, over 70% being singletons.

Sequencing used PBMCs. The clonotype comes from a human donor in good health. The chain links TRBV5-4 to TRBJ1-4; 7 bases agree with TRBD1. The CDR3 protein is CASSLDRDEKLFF. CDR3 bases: TGTGCCAGCAGCCTTGACAGGGATGAAAAACTGTTTTTT.